The entry that follows covers one TCR beta chain sequence. Its antigen is still unknown. Amplified regions were TCR beta CDR3 sequences from RNA transcripts. The HTBI set primed first-round TCR CDR3 RT-PCR. TCRdb analysed the multiplex PCR reads with MiXCR anew, one entry per CDR3 protein. The data hold fewer than 900,000 distinct CDR3 sequences, with about 17% observed a single time. Clinical symptoms, serum thyroxine and TRAb, thyroid ultrasound and orbital computed tomography were used for the diagnoses. This entry is derived from a study of T cells in Graves' hyperthyroidism and ophthalmopathy. Germline CDR1 SGHKS, CDR2 YYEKEE (reference sequence). Trimming stripped 0 bases from V and 5 bases from J, with 9 bases between. This CDR3 has 15 residues. Findings and caveats of the study: Separation of ophthalmopathy from stable hyperthyroidism was achieved by a 13 V-J model. Among clonotypes expanded in thyroid above 0.001, most were also found in blood. Ophthalmopathy onset followed model prediction by a median around six months.

Sequencing used blood. This TCR was recovered from a woman between 45 and 60 years old with Graves' hyperthyroidism that later progressed to Graves' ophthalmopathy. The V call is TRBV5-5, the J call TRBJ1-6; TRBD1 is a possible D gene (5 bases). This CDR3 reads CASSLGAGNNSPLHF. The CDR3 DNA sequence: TGTGCCAGCAGCTTGGGGGCAGGGAATAATTCACCCCTCCACTTT.